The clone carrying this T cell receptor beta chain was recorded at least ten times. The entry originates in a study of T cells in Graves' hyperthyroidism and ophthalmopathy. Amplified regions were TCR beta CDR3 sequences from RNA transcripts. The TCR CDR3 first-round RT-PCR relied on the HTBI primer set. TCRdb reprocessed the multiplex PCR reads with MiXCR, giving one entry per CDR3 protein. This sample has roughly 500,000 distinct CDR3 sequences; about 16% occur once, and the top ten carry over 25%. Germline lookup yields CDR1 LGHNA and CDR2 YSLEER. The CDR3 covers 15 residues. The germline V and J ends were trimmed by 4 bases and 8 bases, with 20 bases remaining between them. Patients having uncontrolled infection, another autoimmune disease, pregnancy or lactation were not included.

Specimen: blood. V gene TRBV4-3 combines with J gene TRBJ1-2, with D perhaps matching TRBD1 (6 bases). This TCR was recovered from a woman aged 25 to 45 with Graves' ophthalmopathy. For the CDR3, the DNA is TGCGCCAGCAGCCTCGCCGGGACATCGGTGAGGGGCTACACCTTC. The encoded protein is CASSLAGTSVRGYTF.